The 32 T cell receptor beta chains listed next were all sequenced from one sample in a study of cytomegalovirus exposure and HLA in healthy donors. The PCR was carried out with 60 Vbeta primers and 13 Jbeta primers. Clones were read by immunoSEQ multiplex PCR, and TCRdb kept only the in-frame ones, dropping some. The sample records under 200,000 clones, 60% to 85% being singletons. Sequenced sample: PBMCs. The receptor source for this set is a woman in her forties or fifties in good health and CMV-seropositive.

CDR3 residues: CASSQEGFGVDIQYF. Written as DNA, the CDR3 is TGTGCCAGCAGCCAAGAGGGATTCGGGGTAGACATTCAGTACTTC. The chain couples TRBV14 to TRBJ2-4; D is possibly TRBD2 (5 bases). Trimming cost V 0 bases and J 8 bases, with 14 bases left between them. This CDR3 region has 15 residues. The V gene's germline CDR1 is SGHDN and CDR2 FVKESK.

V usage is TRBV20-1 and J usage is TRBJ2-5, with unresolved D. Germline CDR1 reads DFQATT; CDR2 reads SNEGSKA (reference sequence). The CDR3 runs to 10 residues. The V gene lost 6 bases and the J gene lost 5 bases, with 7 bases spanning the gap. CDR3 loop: CSAQRETQYF. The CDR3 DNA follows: TGCAGTGCGCAGAGGGAGACCCAGTACTTC.

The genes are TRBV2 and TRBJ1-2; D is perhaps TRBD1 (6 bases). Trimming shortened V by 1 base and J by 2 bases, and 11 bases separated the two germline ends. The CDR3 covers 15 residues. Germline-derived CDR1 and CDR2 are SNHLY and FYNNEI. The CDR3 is CASSEGTALNYGYTF. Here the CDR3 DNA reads TGTGCCAGCAGTGAAGGGACAGCTTTAAACTATGGCTACACCTTC.

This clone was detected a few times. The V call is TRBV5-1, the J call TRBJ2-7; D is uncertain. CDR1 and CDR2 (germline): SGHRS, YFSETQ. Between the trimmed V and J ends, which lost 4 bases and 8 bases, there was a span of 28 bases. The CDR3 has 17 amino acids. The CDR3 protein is CASSLSSLPLGFAQQYF. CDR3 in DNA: TGCGCCAGCAGCCTTTCTTCCCTCCCTCTGGGCTTCGCGCAGCAGTACTTC.

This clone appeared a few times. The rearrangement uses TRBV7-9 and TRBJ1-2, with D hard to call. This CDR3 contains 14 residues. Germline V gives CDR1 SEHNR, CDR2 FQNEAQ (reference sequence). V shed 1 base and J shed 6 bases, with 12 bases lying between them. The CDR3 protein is CASSLDTGGNGYTF. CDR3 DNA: TGTGCCAGCAGCTTAGATACCGGAGGGAATGGCTACACCTTC.

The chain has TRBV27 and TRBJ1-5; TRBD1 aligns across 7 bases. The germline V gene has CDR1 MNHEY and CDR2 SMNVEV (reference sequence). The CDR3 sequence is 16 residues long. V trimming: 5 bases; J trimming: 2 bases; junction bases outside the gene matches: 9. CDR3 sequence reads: CASSQQGTVGNQPQHF. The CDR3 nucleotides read TGTGCCAGCAGTCAACAAGGGACAGTGGGCAATCAGCCCCAGCATTTT.

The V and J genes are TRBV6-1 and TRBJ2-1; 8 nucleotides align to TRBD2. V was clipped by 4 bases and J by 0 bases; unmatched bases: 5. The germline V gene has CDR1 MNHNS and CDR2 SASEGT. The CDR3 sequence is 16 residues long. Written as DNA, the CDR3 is TGTGCCAGCAGTGGTAGCGGGGCGAGCTCCTACAATGAGCAGTTCTTC. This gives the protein CASSGSGASSYNEQFF.

CDR3 protein: CASSQRLRDRETTDTQYF. The CDR3 nucleotides read TGTGCCAGCAGCCAAAGGTTGAGGGACAGGGAGACCACAGATACGCAGTATTTT. This sequence joins TRBV4-2 and TRBJ2-3; TRBD1 matches at 9 bases. V shed 2 bases and J 2 bases; nucleotides not matched to a gene: 11. Germline-derived CDR1 and CDR2 are LGHNA and YNFKEQ. The CDR3 totals 18 residues.

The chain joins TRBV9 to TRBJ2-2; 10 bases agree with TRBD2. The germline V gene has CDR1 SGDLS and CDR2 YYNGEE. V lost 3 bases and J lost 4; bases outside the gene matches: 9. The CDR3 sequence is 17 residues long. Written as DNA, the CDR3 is TGTGCCAGCAGCGCCGCTAGCGGGGGTTATCTCACCGGGGAGCTGTTTTTT. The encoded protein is CASSAASGGYLTGELFF.

In DNA, the CDR3 is TGTGCCAGCAGCTTAGGGGGACAGGGAGGTCAGCCCCAGCATTTT. This gives the protein CASSLGGQGGQPQHF. The chain carries TRBV13 and TRBJ1-5, with 9 bases matching TRBD1. Looked up from germline, CDR1 is PRHDT and CDR2 is FYEKMQ (reference sequence). The CDR3 is 15 residues long. Losses at the gene ends were 0 bases for V and 6 bases for J; bases not matched to a gene: 3.

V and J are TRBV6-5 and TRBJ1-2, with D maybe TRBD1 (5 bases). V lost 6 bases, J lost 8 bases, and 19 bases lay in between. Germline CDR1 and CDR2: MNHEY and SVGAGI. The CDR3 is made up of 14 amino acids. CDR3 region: CASRLATVNHGYTF. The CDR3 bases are TGTGCCAGCAGGCTAGCGACAGTGAATCACGGCTACACCTTC.

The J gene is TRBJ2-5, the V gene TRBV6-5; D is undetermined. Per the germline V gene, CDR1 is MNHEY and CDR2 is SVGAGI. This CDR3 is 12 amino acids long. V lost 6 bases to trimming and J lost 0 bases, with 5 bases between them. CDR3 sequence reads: CASSGYQETQYF. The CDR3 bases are TGTGCCAGCAGCGGGTACCAAGAGACCCAGTACTTC.

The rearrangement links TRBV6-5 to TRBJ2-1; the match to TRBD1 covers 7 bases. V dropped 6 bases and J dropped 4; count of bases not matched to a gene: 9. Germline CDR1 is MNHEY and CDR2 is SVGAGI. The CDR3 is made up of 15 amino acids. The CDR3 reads CASRIDRDPYNEQFF. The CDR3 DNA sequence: TGTGCCAGCAGGATCGACAGGGACCCTTACAATGAGCAGTTCTTC.

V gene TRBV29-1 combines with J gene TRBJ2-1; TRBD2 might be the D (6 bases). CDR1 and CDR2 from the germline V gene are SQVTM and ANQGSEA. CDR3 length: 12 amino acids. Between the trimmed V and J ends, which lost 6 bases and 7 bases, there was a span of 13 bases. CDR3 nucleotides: TGCAGCGTCGCGGACTATTCTAATGAGCAGTTCTTC. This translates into CSVADYSNEQFF.

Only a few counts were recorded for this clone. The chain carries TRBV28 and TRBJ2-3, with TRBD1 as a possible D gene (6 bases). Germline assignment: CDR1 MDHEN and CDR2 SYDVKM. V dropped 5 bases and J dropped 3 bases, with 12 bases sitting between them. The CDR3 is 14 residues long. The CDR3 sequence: CASSLTGLTDTQYF. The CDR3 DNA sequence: TGTGCCAGCAGTCTAACAGGGCTTACAGATACGCAGTATTTT.

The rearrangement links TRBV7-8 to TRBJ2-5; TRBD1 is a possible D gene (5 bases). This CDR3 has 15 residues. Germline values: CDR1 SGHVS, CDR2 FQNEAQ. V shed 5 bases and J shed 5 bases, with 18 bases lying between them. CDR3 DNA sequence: TGTGCCAGCAGCCTCCAGGGATTTTCGGTGGAGACCCAGTACTTC. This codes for CASSLQGFSVETQYF.

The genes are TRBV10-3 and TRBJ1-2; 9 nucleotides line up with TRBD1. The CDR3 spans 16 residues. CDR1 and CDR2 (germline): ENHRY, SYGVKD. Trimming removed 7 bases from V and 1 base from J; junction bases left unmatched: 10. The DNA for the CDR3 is TGTGCCATCACGTCGGACAGGGGTAACGTTAACTATGGCTACACCTTC. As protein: CAITSDRGNVNYGYTF.

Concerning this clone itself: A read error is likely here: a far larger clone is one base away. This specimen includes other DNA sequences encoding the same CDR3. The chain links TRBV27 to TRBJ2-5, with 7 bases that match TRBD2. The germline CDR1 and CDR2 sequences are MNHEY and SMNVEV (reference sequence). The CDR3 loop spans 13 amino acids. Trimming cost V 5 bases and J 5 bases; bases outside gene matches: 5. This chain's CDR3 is CASSPGGVETQYF. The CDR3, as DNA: TGTGCCAGCAGTCCGGGGGGTGTGGAGACCCAGTACTTC.

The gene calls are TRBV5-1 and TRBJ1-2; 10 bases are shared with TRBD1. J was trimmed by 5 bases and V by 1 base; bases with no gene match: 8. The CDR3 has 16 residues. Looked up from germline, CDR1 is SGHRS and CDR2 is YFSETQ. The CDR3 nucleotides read TGCGCCAGCAGCTTGTATGGGACAGGGGCGCCGTATGGCTACACCTTC. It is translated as CASSLYGTGAPYGYTF.

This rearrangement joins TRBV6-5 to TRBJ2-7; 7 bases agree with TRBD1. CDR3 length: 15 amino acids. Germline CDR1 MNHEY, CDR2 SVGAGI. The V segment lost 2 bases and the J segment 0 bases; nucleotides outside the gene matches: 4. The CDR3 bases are TGTGCCAGCAGTTACAATGGGGACAGCTCCTACGAGCAGTACTTC. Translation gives CASSYNGDSSYEQYF.

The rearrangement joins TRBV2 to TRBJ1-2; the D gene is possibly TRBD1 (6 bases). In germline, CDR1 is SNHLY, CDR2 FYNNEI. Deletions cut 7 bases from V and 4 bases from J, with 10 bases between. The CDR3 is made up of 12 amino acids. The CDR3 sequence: CASTPDSYGYTF. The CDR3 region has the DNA TGTGCCAGCACCCCGGACAGCTATGGCTACACCTTC.

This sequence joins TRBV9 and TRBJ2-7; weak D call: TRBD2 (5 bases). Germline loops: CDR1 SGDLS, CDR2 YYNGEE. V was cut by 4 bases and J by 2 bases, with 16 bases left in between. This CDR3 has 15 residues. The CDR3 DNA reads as TGTGCCAGCAGCCCGGACTGGGGTCAGACCTACGAGCAGTACTTC. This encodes CASSPDWGQTYEQYF.

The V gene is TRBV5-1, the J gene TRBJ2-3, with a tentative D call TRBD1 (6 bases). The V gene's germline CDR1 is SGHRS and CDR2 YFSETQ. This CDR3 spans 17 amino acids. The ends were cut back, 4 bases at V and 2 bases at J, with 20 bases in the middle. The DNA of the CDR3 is TGCGCCAGCAGCGCGTCGAGGGGGTCATGGGCCACAGATACGCAGTATTTT. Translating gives CASSASRGSWATDTQYF.

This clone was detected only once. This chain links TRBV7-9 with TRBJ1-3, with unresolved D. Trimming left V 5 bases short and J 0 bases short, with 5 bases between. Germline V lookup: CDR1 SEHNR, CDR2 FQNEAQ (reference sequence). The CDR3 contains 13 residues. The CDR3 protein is CASSPYSGNTIYF. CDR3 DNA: TGTGCCAGCAGCCCTTACTCTGGAAACACCATATATTTT. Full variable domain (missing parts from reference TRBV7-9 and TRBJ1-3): DTGVSQNPRHKITKRGQNVTFRCDPISEHNRLYWYRQTLGQGPEFLTYFQNEAQLEKSRLLSDRFSAERPKGSFSTLEIQRTEQGDSAMYLCASSPYSGNTIYFGEGSWLTVV.

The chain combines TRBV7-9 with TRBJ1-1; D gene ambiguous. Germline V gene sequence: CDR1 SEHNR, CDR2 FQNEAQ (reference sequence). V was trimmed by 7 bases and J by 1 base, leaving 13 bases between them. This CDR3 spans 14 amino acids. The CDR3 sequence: CASTFSRGNTEAFF. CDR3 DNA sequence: TGTGCCAGCACCTTCTCCCGGGGGAACACTGAAGCTTTCTTT.

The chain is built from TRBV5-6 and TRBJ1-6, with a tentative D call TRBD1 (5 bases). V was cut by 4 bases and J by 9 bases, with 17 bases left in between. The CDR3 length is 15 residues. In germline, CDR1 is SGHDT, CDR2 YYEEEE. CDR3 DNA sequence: TGTGCCAGCAGCCCGGGACCGTCGGGGGGTTCACCCCTCCACTTT. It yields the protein CASSPGPSGGSPLHF.

The CDR3 bases are TGTGCCAGCAGTACAGGGAAGACCCAGTACTTC. This gives the protein CASSTGKTQYF. The chain recombines TRBV6-5 with TRBJ2-5; weak D call: TRBD1 (6 bases). The CDR3 covers 11 residues. Germline CDR1 reads MNHEY; CDR2 reads SVGAGI. V was shortened by 5 bases and J by 6 bases, with 7 bases between the two germline ends.

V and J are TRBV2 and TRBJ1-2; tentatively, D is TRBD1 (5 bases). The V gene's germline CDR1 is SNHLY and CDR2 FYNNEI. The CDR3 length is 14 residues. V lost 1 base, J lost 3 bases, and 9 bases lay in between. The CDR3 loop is CASSEEQVHYGYTF. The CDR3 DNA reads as TGTGCCAGCAGTGAAGAACAGGTTCACTATGGCTACACCTTC.

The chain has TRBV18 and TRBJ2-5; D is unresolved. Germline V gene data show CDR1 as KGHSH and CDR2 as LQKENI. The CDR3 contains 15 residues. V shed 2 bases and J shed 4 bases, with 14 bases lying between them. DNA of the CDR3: TGTGCCAGCTCACCATTCAGGTCCGAAGGAGAGACCCAGTACTTC. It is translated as CASSPFRSEGETQYF.

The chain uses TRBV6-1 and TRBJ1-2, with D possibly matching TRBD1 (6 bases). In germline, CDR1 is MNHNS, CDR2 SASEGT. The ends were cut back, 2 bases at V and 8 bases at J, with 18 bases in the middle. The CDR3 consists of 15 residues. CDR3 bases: TGTGCCAGCAGTGAATTTTGGGACACCTTCCAGGGCTACACCTTC. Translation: CASSEFWDTFQGYTF.

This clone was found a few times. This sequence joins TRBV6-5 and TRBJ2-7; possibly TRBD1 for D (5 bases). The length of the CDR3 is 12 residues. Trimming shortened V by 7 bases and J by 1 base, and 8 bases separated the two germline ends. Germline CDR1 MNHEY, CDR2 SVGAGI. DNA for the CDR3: TGTGCCAGCATGCAGGGTTCCTACGAGCAGTACTTC. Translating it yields CASMQGSYEQYF.

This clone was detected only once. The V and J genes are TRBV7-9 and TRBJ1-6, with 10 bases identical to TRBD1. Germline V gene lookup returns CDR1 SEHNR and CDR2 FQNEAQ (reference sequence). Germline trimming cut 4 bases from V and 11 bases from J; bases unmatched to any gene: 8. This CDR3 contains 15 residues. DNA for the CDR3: TGTGCCAGCAGCTCAGGACAGGGGGGAAACCCACCCCTCCACTTT. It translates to CASSSGQGGNPPLHF.